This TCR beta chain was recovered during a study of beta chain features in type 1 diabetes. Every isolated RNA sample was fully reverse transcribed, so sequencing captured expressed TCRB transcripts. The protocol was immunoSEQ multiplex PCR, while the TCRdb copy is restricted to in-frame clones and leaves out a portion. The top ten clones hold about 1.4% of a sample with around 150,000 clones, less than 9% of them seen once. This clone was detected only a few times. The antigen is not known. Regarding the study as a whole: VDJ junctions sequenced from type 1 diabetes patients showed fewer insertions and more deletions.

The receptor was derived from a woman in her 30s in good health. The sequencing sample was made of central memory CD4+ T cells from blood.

In DNA form, the CDR3 reads TGTGCCAGCAGCCAAGACCAGTCTAGCACAGATACGCAGTATTTT. This encodes CASSQDQSSTDTQYF. This chain joins TRBV4-2 and TRBJ2-3; D not resolved. Trimming took 0 bases from V and 0 from J, leaving 7 bases between them. The CDR3 is made up of 15 amino acids. From germline, CDR1 is LGHNA and CDR2 YNFKEQ.